This T cell receptor (beta chain) was sequenced in a study of early T cells in non-severe SARS-CoV-2 infection. Regarding the study as a whole: Private and CD4 specificities were missed by VDJdb matching, skewed to anti-spike CD8.

In TCRdb, the 5' RACE reads were re-called with MiXCR into one record per CDR3 protein. The sample yields tens of thousands of distinct CDR3 sequences, roughly 13% seen once. This clonotype was detected ten times or more. What it recognizes is unknown. The sequenced material came from whole blood. This sequence was found in an adult who was a healthcare worker with PCR-confirmed SARS-CoV-2 infection or an uninfected control (not recorded which).

The CDR3 DNA reads TGTGCCAGCAGATTCGGACTAGCATTCCTTGTAGACAATGAGCAGTTCTTC. It codes for CASRFGLAFLVDNEQFF. This chain uses TRBV2 with TRBJ2-1; 8 positions agree with TRBD2. The V and J ends lost 6 bases and 5 bases, in that order; junction bases with no gene match: 15. Germline CDR1 is SNHLY and CDR2 is FYNNEI. This CDR3 has 17 amino acids.